This TCR beta chain was documented in a study of T cell changes during pregnancy in multiple sclerosis. Repertoires were generated with immunoSEQ multiplex PCR, while TCRdb's copy carries only in-frame clones and drops some. This table has 40,000 or so clones, just over 90% appearing once. There are 14 residues in the CDR3. CDR1 is SNHLY and CDR2 is FYNNEI in the germline V gene. V was pared by 7 bases and J by 3 bases, with 13 bases between. The material sequenced was peripheral blood, taken before pregnancy. The TCR sequence derives from a female donor with multiple sclerosis, enrolled in a pregnancy study. The rearrangement joins TRBV2 to TRBJ1-5; TRBD1 is a possible D gene (5 bases). The CDR3 region has the DNA TGTGCCAGCATCTACGACAGAGACAATCAGCCCCAGCATTTT. Translating it yields CASIYDRDNQPQHF.